The TCR beta chain described here comes from a study of T cells in Graves' hyperthyroidism and ophthalmopathy. This clonotype was counted only a few times. The source material, RNA transcripts, was used to amplify TCR beta CDR3 regions. First-round RT-PCR with HTBI primers amplified the TCR CDR3 region. TCRdb ran MiXCR on the multiplex PCR reads and lists one entry per CDR3 protein. The profile shows hundreds of thousands of distinct CDR3 sequences, 38% of them singletons. Losses at the gene ends were 4 bases for V and 3 bases for J; bases not matched to a gene: 10. The germline gives CDR1 LGHNA, CDR2 YNFKEQ. The CDR3 is 17 amino acids.

The clonotype comes from a young man with Graves' hyperthyroidism. The chain recombines TRBV4-2 with TRBJ1-5; 9 bases agree with TRBD1. The sample comprised blood. The CDR3 region is CASSLTGTGILNQPQHF. As DNA, the CDR3 is TGTGCCAGCAGCCTCACCGGGACAGGGATTCTCAATCAGCCCCAGCATTTT.